The present T cell receptor (beta chain) was sequenced within a study of cytomegalovirus exposure and HLA in healthy donors. The method was immunoSEQ multiplex PCR; TCRdb's version includes in-frame clones alone and lacks a portion of them. The sample has 55,000 to 75,000 clones, approximately 95% seen once. From the 120-subject validation cohort, which was separate from the approximately 700-subject first cohort, the donors were drawn. Comments on this clone: Its antigen is unknown.

The CDR3 length is 14 residues. Germline CDR1 and CDR2: MNHEY and SMNVEV (reference sequence). J lost 1 base, V lost 5 bases, and 5 bases had no gene match. Broader study findings: The investigators catalogued 150 to 200 TCR beta chains as cytomegalovirus-associated. Accounts indicate the classifier identified cytomegalovirus status with strong specificity and sensitivity. That first-cohort TCR clusters tended to co-occur in the 95 to 150 validation repertoires was found in a later analysis.

This TCR was recovered from a woman aged 18 to 35 in good health and CMV-seropositive. The genes are TRBV27 and TRBJ2-7; 7 bases match TRBD1. Sequencing used PBMCs. The CDR3 DNA reads TGTGCCAGCAGTCGACAGGGTATATCCTACGAGCAGTACTTC. Protein product: CASSRQGISYEQYF.